Listed below are T cell receptor beta chains from one sample, sequenced in a study of T cell responses to AZD1222 COVID-19 vaccine. Sequencing used immunoSEQ multiplex PCR; TCRdb keeps in-frame clones, though not all of them. The sample has 150,000 to 200,000 clones; 80% to 95% are singletons. The starting material was peripheral blood, obtained 28 days after the second AZD1222 dose. These receptors all stem from an adult who received the AZD1222 COVID-19 vaccine. The CDR3 runs from the conserved cysteine through the conserved F or W. Fields, in order: J gene, D gene, CDR3 length, clone size, V gene, CDR3 protein, CDR3 DNA. D genes are given only for firm matches. Where a row states a size, it is once, few, many or the class of an expanded clone; other rows omit it.

TRBJ1-4,NA,16,NA,TRBV6-2/TRBV6-3,CASSYQQGRSNEKLFF,TGTGCCAGCAGTTACCAACAGGGTCGGTCTAATGAAAAACTGTTTTTT
TRBJ2-7,TRBD2,16,NA,TRBV7-2,CASSLVLAGGRYEQYF,TGTGCCAGCAGCTTAGTACTAGCGGGGGGACGTTACGAGCAGTACTTC
TRBJ2-7,TRBD2,16,NA,TRBV7-2,CASSPAGGANTYEQYF,TGTGCCAGCAGCCCGGCGGGGGGGGCTAACACCTACGAGCAGTACTTC
TRBJ2-2,NA,17,few,TRBV9,CASSPSSWQGITGELFF,TGTGCCAGCAGCCCTAGCTCCTGGCAGGGGATTACCGGGGAGCTGTTTTTT
TRBJ2-7,TRBD2,14,NA,TRBV30,CAWTSSGSSYEQYF,TGTGCCTGGACTTCTAGCGGGAGCTCCTACGAGCAGTACTTC
TRBJ1-5,NA,13,NA,TRBV28,CASSTPGNQPQHF,TGTGCCAGCAGTACCCCAGGGAATCAGCCCCAGCATTTT
TRBJ2-7,NA,14,NA,TRBV4-3,CASSQDRGVYEQYF,TGCGCCAGCAGCCAAGATCGGGGAGTCTACGAGCAGTACTTC
TRBJ2-1,TRBD2,15,once,TRBV19,CASSMGLAGMVEQFF,TGTGCCAGTAGTATGGGTCTAGCGGGTATGGTTGAGCAGTTCTTC
TRBJ1-5,NA,14,NA,TRBV2,CASSEASANQPQHF,TGTGCCAGCAGTGAAGCGTCGGCGAATCAGCCCCAGCATTTT
TRBJ1-1,NA,14,NA,TRBV28,CASLRAGMNTEAFF,TGTGCCAGCCTTCGTGCGGGCATGAACACTGAAGCTTTCTTT
TRBJ1-2,TRBD1,15,NA,TRBV29-1,CSVDGGGGRYYGYTF,TGCAGCGTTGACGGAGGGGGCGGGCGTTACTATGGCTACACCTTC
TRBJ2-7,TRBD2,23,NA,TRBV7-8,CASSPTTIGGGSSGRKRSYEQYF,TGTGCCAGCAGCCCCACCACGATCGGCGGAGGGTCTAGCGGGAGAAAAAGGTCCTACGAGCAGTACTTC
TRBJ1-6,NA,15,NA,TRBV5-1,CASSLEDPLATPLHF,TGCGCCAGCAGCTTGGAGGACCCTCTAGCTACACCCCTCCACTTT
TRBJ2-7,NA,12,NA,TRBV4-2,CASSQVRDEQYF,TGTGCCAGCAGCCAAGTTCGAGACGAGCAGTACTTC
TRBJ1-4,NA,12,NA,TRBV2,CASSEAGEKLFF,TGTGCCAGCAGTGAAGCGGGGGAAAAACTGTTTTTT
TRBJ1-1,NA,13,NA,TRBV19,CASSIDRETEAFF,TGTGCCAGTAGTATAGATCGGGAAACTGAAGCTTTCTTT
TRBJ1-3,NA,15,NA,TRBV28,CASTLDGYSGNTIYF,TGTGCCAGCACCCTGGACGGATACTCTGGAAACACCATATATTTT
TRBJ2-7,NA,13,NA,TRBV2,CASREDSYYEQYF,TGTGCCAGCAGGGAGGACAGTTACTACGAGCAGTACTTC
TRBJ1-6,NA,17,NA,TRBV18,CASSPPNIWGSNSPLHF,TGTGCCAGCTCACCACCGAATATCTGGGGCAGCAATTCACCCCTCCACTTT
TRBJ1-5,NA,14,NA,TRBV5-1,CASSRDGGSQPQHF,TGCGCCAGCAGCCGGGACGGGGGAAGTCAGCCCCAGCATTTT
TRBJ2-5,NA,14,NA,TRBV28,CASSLGSLGETQYF,TGTGCCAGCAGTTTAGGGAGCCTGGGGGAGACCCAGTACTTC
TRBJ1-5,TRBD1,16,NA,TRBV7-2,CASSLGQGVVNQPQHF,TGTGCCAGCAGCTTAGGGCAGGGGGTGGTCAATCAGCCCCAGCATTTT
TRBJ2-2,TRBD1,13,NA,TRBV7-8,CASRTTGAGELFF,TGTGCCAGCAGAACCACAGGGGCCGGGGAGCTGTTTTTT
TRBJ2-3,NA,16,NA,TRBV7-9,CASSLSSQGSADTQYF,TGTGCCAGCAGCTTAAGTAGTCAGGGTTCTGCAGATACGCAGTATTTT
TRBJ2-2,NA,16,once,TRBV7-9,CASSLSLGQVTGELFF,TGTGCCAGCAGCCTATCGCTCGGTCAAGTCACCGGGGAGCTGTTTTTT
TRBJ2-7,TRBD1,15,NA,TRBV16,CASSRGTGVFYEQYF,TGTGCCAGCAGCCGAGGGACAGGGGTTTTCTACGAGCAGTACTTC
TRBJ2-5,TRBD2,13,once,TRBV29-1,CSVDTSGGETQYF,TGCAGCGTCGATACTAGCGGGGGCGAGACCCAGTACTTC
TRBJ2-4,NA,12,NA,TRBV30,CAWSNVWAIQYF,TGTGCCTGGAGTAACGTTTGGGCCATTCAGTACTTC
TRBJ1-2,NA,14,NA,TRBV4-3,CASSQDWGYAGYTF,TGCGCCAGCAGCCAAGATTGGGGATACGCGGGCTACACCTTC
TRBJ2-7,TRBD2,18,NA,TRBV4-1,CASSQVGLAAGVGHEQYF,TGCGCCAGCAGCCAAGTAGGGTTAGCGGCGGGGGTCGGCCACGAGCAGTACTTC
TRBJ2-7,TRBD2,15,NA,TRBV5-1,CASSRGLAGSHEQYF,TGCGCCAGCAGCCGCGGACTAGCGGGAAGTCACGAGCAGTACTTC
TRBJ1-5,NA,12,NA,TRBV6-5,CASRASNQPQHF,TGTGCCAGCAGGGCGAGCAATCAGCCCCAGCATTTT
TRBJ2-1,NA,15,NA,TRBV28,CASSRTGSSYNEQFF,TGTGCCAGCAGTCGCACAGGGAGCTCCTACAATGAGCAGTTCTTC
TRBJ2-6,TRBD1,16,few,TRBV5-1,CASSLTGGAGANVLTF,TGCGCCAGCAGCTTGACAGGGGGCGCTGGGGCCAACGTCCTGACTTTC
TRBJ2-5,TRBD2,18,NA,TRBV11-2,CASSLGASGGIKTETQYF,TGTGCCAGCAGCTTAGGGGCTAGCGGGGGAATCAAGACGGAGACCCAGTACTTC
TRBJ1-2,TRBD1,19,NA,TRBV27,CASSLFFGGQLGGSYGYTF,TGTGCCAGCAGTTTATTCTTCGGGGGACAGCTAGGAGGGTCCTATGGCTACACCTTC
TRBJ1-4,NA,16,NA,TRBV7-6,CASSPTGSSGVEKLFF,TGTGCCAGCAGCCCCACCGGATCAAGCGGGGTCGAAAAACTGTTTTTT
TRBJ2-1,NA,13,NA,TRBV5-4,CASSLDSYNEQFF,TGTGCCAGCAGCTTGGATAGTTACAATGAGCAGTTCTTC
TRBJ2-3,TRBD2,14,NA,TRBV11-2,CASSVTSGGDTQYF,TGTGCCAGCAGCGTGACTAGCGGGGGGGATACGCAGTATTTT
TRBJ2-5,TRBD1,17,NA,TRBV27,CASKSKTGGAYQETQYF,TGTGCCAGCAAATCTAAAACAGGGGGCGCGTACCAAGAGACCCAGTACTTC
TRBJ2-2,NA,17,NA,TRBV24-1,CATSDGLGPGRSGELFF,TGTGCCACCAGTGATGGGTTGGGACCCGGGCGGTCCGGGGAGCTGTTTTTT
TRBJ2-5,NA,18,NA,TRBV15,CATSRYPSVSGRQETQYF,TGTGCCACCAGCAGATACCCTTCGGTCTCCGGACGGCAAGAGACCCAGTACTTC
TRBJ2-7,NA,15,NA,TRBV3-1/TRBV3-2,CASSQDGGYSYEQYF,TGTGCCAGCAGCCAAGATGGCGGATACTCCTACGAGCAGTACTTC
TRBJ2-2,NA,17,NA,TRBV7-9,CASSPPQGTSDTGELFF,TGTGCCAGCAGCCCTCCACAGGGGACTTCTGACACCGGGGAGCTGTTTTTT
TRBJ2-5,TRBD2,17,NA,TRBV5-1,CASSLQQVLAGSETQYF,TGCGCCAGCAGCCTGCAGCAAGTACTAGCGGGGAGTGAGACCCAGTACTTC
TRBJ2-7,TRBD2,15,NA,TRBV23-1,CASSQSRASGNEQYF,TGCGCCAGCAGTCAATCGAGGGCTAGCGGGAACGAGCAGTACTTC
TRBJ1-1,TRBD1,13,NA,TRBV15,CATSRQGGPEAFF,TGTGCCACCAGCAGACAGGGGGGGCCTGAAGCTTTCTTT
TRBJ2-6,TRBD1,19,NA,TRBV19,CASNRGPTGLPSGANVLTF,TGTGCCAGTAACAGGGGGCCTACGGGACTTCCCTCTGGGGCCAACGTCCTGACTTTC
TRBJ2-5,NA,13,NA,TRBV2,CASSPRNQETQYF,TGTGCCAGCAGTCCCCGGAACCAAGAGACCCAGTACTTC
TRBJ2-5,NA,12,NA,TRBV5-5,CASSLVRETQYF,TGTGCCAGCAGCTTGGTTCGAGAGACCCAGTACTTC
TRBJ1-4,TRBD1,13,NA,TRBV15,CATSNLTGAKLFF,TGTGCCACCAGCAACCTAACAGGGGCCAAACTGTTTTTT
TRBJ2-1,NA,16,NA,TRBV6-2/TRBV6-3,CASSYAGTLPYNEQFF,TGTGCCAGCAGTTACGCCGGGACTCTTCCCTACAATGAGCAGTTCTTC
TRBJ2-1,TRBD2,15,NA,TRBV3-1/TRBV3-2,CASEIAGAQYNEQFF,TGTGCCAGCGAAATAGCGGGAGCTCAGTACAATGAGCAGTTCTTC
TRBJ2-7,TRBD1,15,NA,TRBV6-6,CASSYPGQLSYEQYF,TGTGCCAGCAGTTACCCGGGACAGCTCTCCTACGAGCAGTACTTC
TRBJ1-2,TRBD1,12,NA,TRBV7-9,CASSSDRDGYTF,TGTGCCAGCAGCTCGGACAGGGATGGCTACACCTTC
TRBJ2-7,NA,11,many,TRBV27,CASSFGHEQYF,TGTGCCAGCAGTTTTGGCCACGAGCAGTACTTC
TRBJ1-5,NA,14,NA,TRBV19,CATSHPIRGQPQHF,TGTGCCACCAGCCATCCCATCAGGGGTCAGCCCCAGCATTTT